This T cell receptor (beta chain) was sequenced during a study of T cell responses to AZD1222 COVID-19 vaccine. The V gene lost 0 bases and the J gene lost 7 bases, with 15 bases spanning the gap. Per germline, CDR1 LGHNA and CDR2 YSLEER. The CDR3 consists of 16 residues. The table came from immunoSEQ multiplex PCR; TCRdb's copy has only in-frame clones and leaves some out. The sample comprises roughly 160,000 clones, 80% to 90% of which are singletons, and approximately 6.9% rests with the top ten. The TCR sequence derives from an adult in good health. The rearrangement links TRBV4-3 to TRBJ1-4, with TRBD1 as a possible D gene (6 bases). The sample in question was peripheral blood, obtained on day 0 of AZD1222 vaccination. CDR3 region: CASSQDFGGWGEKLFF. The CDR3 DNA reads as TGCGCCAGCAGCCAAGATTTTGGGGGCTGGGGTGAAAAACTGTTTTTT.